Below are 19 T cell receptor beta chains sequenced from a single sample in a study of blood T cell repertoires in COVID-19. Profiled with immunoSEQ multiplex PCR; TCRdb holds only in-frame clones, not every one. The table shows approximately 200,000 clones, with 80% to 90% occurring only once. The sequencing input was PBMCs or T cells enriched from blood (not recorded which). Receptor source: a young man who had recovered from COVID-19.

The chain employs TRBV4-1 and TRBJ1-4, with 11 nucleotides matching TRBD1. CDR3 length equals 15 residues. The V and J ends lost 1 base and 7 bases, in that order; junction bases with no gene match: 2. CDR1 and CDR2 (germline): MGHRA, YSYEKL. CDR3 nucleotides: TGCGCCAGCAGCCAAGCCGGGACAGGGGGTGAAAAACTGTTTTTT. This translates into CASSQAGTGGEKLFF.

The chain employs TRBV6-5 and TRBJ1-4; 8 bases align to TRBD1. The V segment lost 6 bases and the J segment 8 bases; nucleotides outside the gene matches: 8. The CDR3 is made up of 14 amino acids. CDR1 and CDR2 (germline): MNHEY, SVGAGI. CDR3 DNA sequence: TGTGCCAGCAGCGACAGGGGAAGTGGCGAAAAACTGTTTTTT. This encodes CASSDRGSGEKLFF.

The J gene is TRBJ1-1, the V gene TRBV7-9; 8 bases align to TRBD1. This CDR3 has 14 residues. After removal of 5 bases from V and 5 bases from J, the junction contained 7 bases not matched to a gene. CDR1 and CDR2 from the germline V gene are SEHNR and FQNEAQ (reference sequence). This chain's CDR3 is CASSNRGVGTEAFF. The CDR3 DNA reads TGTGCCAGCAGCAACAGGGGGGTAGGGACTGAAGCTTTCTTT.

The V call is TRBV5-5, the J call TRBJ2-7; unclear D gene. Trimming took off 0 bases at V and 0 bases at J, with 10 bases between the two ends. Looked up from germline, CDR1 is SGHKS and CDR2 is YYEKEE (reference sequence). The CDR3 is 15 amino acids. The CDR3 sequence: CASSLGGSSSYEQYF. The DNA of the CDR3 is TGTGCCAGCAGCTTGGGAGGCTCGTCCTCCTACGAGCAGTACTTC.

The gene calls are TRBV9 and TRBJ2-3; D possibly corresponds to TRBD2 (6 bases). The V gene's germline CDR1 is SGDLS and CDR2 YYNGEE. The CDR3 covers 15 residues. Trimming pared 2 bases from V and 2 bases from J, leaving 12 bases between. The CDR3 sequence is CASSVGSSDTDTQYF. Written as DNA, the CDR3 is TGTGCCAGCAGCGTCGGGAGCTCTGACACAGATACGCAGTATTTT. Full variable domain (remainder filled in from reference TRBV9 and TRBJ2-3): DSGVTQTPKHLITATGQRVTLRCSPRSGDLSVYWYQQSLDQGLQFLIQYYNGEERAKGNILERFSAQQFPDLHSELNLSSLELGDSALYFCASSVGSSDTDTQYFGPGTRLTVL.

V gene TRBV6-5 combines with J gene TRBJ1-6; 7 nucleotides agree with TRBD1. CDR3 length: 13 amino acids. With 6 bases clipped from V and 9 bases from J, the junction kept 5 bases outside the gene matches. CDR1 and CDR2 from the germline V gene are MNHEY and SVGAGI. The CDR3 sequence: CASRTGVGSPLHF. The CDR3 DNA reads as TGTGCCAGCAGAACAGGGGTTGGTTCACCCCTCCACTTT.

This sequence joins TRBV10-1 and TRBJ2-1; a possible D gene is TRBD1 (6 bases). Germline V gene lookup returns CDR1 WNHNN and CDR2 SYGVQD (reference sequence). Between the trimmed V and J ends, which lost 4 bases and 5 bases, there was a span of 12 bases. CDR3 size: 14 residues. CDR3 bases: TGCGCCAGCAGTGCAGGACAGATAAACAATGAGCAGTTCTTC. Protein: CASSAGQINNEQFF.

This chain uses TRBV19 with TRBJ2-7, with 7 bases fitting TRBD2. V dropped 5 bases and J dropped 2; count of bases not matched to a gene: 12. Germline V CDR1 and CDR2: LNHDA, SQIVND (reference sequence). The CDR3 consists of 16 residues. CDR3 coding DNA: TGTGCCAGTAGTCCTATACCGACTAGCAGAGCCTACGAGCAGTACTTC. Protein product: CASSPIPTSRAYEQYF.

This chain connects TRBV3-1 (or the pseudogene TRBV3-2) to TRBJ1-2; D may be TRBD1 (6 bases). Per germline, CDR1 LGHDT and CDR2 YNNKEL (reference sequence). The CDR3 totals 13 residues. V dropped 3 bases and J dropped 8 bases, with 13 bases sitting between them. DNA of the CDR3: TGTGCCAGCAGCCATGGGGGCGTGGACGGCTACACCTTC. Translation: CASSHGGVDGYTF.

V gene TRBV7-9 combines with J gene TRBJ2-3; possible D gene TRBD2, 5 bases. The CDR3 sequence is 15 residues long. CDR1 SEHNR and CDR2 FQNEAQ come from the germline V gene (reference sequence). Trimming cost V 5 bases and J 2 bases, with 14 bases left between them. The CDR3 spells CASSPPERTTDTQYF. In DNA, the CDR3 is TGTGCCAGCAGCCCGCCGGAGCGGACCACAGATACGCAGTATTTT.

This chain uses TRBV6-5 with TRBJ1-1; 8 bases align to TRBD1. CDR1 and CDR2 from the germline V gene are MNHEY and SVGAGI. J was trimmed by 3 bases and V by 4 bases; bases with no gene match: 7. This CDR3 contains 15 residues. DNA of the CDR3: TGTGCCAGCAGTTCCAGGACAGGGATACACACTGAAGCTTTCTTT. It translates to CASSSRTGIHTEAFF.

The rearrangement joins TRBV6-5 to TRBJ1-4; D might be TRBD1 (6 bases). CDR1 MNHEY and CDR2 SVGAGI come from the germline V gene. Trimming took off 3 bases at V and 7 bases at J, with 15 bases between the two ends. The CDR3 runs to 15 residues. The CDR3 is CASSYLGDNTEKLFF. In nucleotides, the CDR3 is TGTGCCAGCAGTTATCTCGGGGACAATACTGAAAAACTGTTTTTT.

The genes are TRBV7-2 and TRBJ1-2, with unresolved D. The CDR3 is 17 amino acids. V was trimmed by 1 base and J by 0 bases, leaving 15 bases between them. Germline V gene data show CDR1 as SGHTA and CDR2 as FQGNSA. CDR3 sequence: CASSLVRELGANYGYTF. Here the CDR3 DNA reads TGTGCCAGCAGCTTAGTACGGGAATTGGGCGCTAACTATGGCTACACCTTC.

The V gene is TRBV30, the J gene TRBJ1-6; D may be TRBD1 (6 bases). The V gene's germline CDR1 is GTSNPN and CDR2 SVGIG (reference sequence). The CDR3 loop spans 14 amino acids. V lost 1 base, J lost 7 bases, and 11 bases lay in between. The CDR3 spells CAWSDGQGNSPLHF. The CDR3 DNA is TGTGCCTGGAGTGATGGGCAGGGGAATTCACCCCTCCACTTT.

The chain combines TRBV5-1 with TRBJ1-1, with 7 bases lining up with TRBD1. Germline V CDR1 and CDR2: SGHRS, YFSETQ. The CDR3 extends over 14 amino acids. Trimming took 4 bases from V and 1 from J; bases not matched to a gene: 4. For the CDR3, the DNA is TGCGCCAGCAGCGTGGGACAGAAGAACACTGAAGCTTTCTTT. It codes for CASSVGQKNTEAFF.

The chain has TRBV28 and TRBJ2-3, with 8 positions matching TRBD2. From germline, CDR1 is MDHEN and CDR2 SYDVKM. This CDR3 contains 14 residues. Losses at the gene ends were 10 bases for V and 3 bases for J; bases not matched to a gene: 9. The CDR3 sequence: CAINSGRETDTQYF. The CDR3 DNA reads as TGTGCCATAAACAGCGGGAGAGAGACAGATACGCAGTATTTT.

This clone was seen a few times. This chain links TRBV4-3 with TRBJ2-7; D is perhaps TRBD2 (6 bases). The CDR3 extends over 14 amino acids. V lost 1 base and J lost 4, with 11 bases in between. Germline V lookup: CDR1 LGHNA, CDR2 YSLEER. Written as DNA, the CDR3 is TGCGCCAGCAGCCAAGTTCTCGGAGGGTACGAGCAGTACTTC. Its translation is CASSQVLGGYEQYF.

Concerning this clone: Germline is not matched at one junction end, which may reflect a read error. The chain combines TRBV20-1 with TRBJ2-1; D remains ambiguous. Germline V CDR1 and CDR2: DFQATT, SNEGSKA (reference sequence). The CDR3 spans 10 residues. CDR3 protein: CSANHKEQFF. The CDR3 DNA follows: TGCAGTGCCAATCACAAGGAGCAGTTCTTC.

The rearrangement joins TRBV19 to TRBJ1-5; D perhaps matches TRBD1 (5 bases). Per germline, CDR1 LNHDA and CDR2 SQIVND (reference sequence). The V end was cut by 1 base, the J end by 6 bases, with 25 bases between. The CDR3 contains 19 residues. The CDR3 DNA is TGTGCCAGTAGTATAGGCGGGGGACGGCGGCAGACCTCGGGTCAGCCCCAGCATTTT. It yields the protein CASSIGGGRRQTSGQPQHF.